The 17 T cell receptor beta chains below all came from one sample that was sequenced in a study of shared clonotypes between healthy human individuals. Only in-frame clones appear in the TCRdb table, and some are missing; sequencing was by immunoSEQ multiplex PCR. The profile shows some 790,000 clones, 55% to 75% of them singletons. The sample consisted of memory CD4+ T cells sorted from blood. The sample's subset: CD45RA-negative fraction. The receptors come from a woman in her twenties or thirties in good health.

The rearrangement uses TRBV5-4 and TRBJ1-3, with D perhaps TRBD1 (6 bases). The CDR3 sequence is 15 residues long. The V gene lost 1 base and the J gene lost 5 bases, with 13 bases spanning the gap. The V gene's germline CDR1 is SGHNT and CDR2 YYREEE (reference sequence). DNA of the CDR3: TGTGCCAGCAGCTTGTTCCGAGACAGGAGAAACACCATATATTTT. Amino acids: CASSLFRDRRNTIYF. Supplemented by reference TRBV5-4 and TRBJ1-3, the full variable domain reads ETGVTQSPTHLIKTRGQQVTLRCSSQSGHNTVSWYQQALGQGPQFIFQYYREEENGRGNFPPRFSGLQFPNYSSELNVNALELDDSALYLCASSLFRDRRNTIYFGEGSWLTVV.

This clone was counted once. The V and J genes are TRBV19 and TRBJ2-7; D tentatively fits TRBD1 or TRBD2 (5 bases each). Germline values: CDR1 LNHDA, CDR2 SQIVND (reference sequence). There are 16 residues in the CDR3. V lost 6 bases, J lost 4 bases, and 22 bases lay in between. Written as DNA, the CDR3 is TGTGCCAGTAGCTGCCTAAGGGTTGGGGGTTTTTACGAGCAGTACTTC. Its protein is CASSCLRVGGFYEQYF.

The chain is built from TRBV2 and TRBJ1-5; no firm D call. Between the trimmed V and J ends, which lost 2 bases and 1 base, there was a span of 9 bases. Looked up from germline, CDR1 is SNHLY and CDR2 is FYNNEI. The CDR3 contains 15 residues. Written as DNA, the CDR3 is TGTGCCAGCAGTGAAATGGAGATGAGCAATCAGCCCCAGCATTTT. This gives the protein CASSEMEMSNQPQHF.

This clone was recorded once. The rearrangement uses TRBV28 and TRBJ2-7; TRBD2 aligns across 10 bases. Germline CDR1 reads MDHEN; CDR2 reads SYDVKM. The ends lost 6 bases at V and 6 bases at J; junction bases unmatched: 14. The CDR3 is 16 amino acids. The CDR3 reads CASSYQGSGRRGEQYF. DNA of the CDR3: TGTGCCAGCAGCTACCAAGGTAGCGGGAGGAGGGGCGAGCAGTACTTC.

The J gene is TRBJ1-4, the V gene TRBV27; 11 bases map to TRBD1. The CDR3 runs 17 residues. V shed 1 base and J 7 bases; nucleotides not matched to a gene: 8. CDR1 is MNHEY and CDR2 is SMNVEV in the germline V gene (reference sequence). The CDR3 sequence is CASSLFFGQGAGEKLFF. The CDR3 DNA reads as TGTGCCAGCAGTTTATTCTTCGGACAGGGGGCAGGTGAAAAACTGTTTTTT.

Only a few counts were recorded for this clone. The CDR3 nucleotides are TGTGCCAGCAGCCAAGATCGGGGGGGCGGCTCAGATACGCAGTATTTT. Translating it yields CASSQDRGGGSDTQYF. The chain combines TRBV4-2 with TRBJ2-3; 8 nucleotides line up with TRBD2. The length of the CDR3 is 16 residues. J gave up 4 bases and V 0 bases, and 6 bases lay outside the gene matches. Germline V gene lookup returns CDR1 LGHNA and CDR2 YNFKEQ.

This clone was counted only a few times. The chain employs TRBV5-1 and TRBJ1-1; the match to TRBD1 covers 9 bases. V lost 4 bases, J lost 0 bases, and 7 bases stayed unmatched. This CDR3 contains 16 residues. From germline, CDR1 is SGHRS and CDR2 YFSETQ. The CDR3 reads CASSETGGDMNTEAFF. CDR3 bases: TGCGCCAGCAGCGAGACAGGGGGTGATATGAACACTGAAGCTTTCTTT.

V is TRBV5-6 and J is TRBJ2-7, with 10 bases aligning to TRBD2. CDR3 length equals 16 residues. With 3 bases clipped from V and 4 bases from J, the junction kept 10 bases outside the gene matches. The germline V gene encodes CDR1 SGHDT and CDR2 YYEEEE. CDR3 residues: CASSSIGAGGEYEQYF. The CDR3 DNA sequence: TGTGCCAGCAGCTCCATCGGAGCGGGAGGGGAGTACGAGCAGTACTTC.

This clone was recorded a few times. The genes are TRBV12-5 and TRBJ2-3; 7 nucleotides agree with TRBD2. Unmatched junction bases numbered 7, after V lost 1 base and J lost 3 bases. The CDR3 is 16 amino acids. Germline V lookup: CDR1 LGHNT, CDR2 FRNRAP. In nucleotides, the CDR3 is TGTGCTAGTGGTTTGGGAAGCGGGATCCAGACAGATACGCAGTATTTT. The encoded protein is CASGLGSGIQTDTQYF.

This clone was detected only once. The V gene is TRBV13, the J gene TRBJ1-1, with a tentative D call TRBD1 (6 bases). This CDR3 has 17 amino acids. The V end lost 4 bases, the J end lost 1 base, and 19 bases lay between the germline ends. Per the germline V gene, CDR1 is PRHDT and CDR2 is FYEKMQ (reference sequence). The CDR3 sequence is CASSSTGRLLANTEAFF. The CDR3 DNA is TGTGCCAGCAGCTCAACAGGGAGACTGTTGGCGAACACTGAAGCTTTCTTT.

This chain uses TRBV7-3 with TRBJ2-5; 10 positions match TRBD1. Losses at the gene ends were 4 bases for V and 4 bases for J; bases not matched to a gene: 3. The CDR3 totals 14 residues. Germline V gives CDR1 SGHTA, CDR2 FQGTGA. The CDR3 nucleotides are TGTGCCAGCAGCTGGGGACAGGGGTCAGAGACCCAGTACTTC. Its protein is CASSWGQGSETQYF.

This chain joins TRBV18 and TRBJ2-7; TRBD1 matches 7 bases. This CDR3 region has 16 residues. Germline V gene sequence: CDR1 KGHSH, CDR2 LQKENI. Trimming took 2 bases from V and 0 from J; bases not matched to a gene: 7. The CDR3 DNA reads as TGTGCCAGCTCACCAACTCCGGGACAGACCTCCTACGAGCAGTACTTC. Translation gives CASSPTPGQTSYEQYF.

This chain links TRBV19 with TRBJ2-5, with a weak D call TRBD2 (5 bases). The CDR3 contains 12 residues. V was cut by 3 bases and J by 5 bases, with 7 bases left in between. Germline CDR1 is LNHDA and CDR2 is SQIVND (reference sequence). The CDR3 DNA is TGTGCCAGTAGTATCGGGGTGGAGACCCAGTACTTC. Translated, it gives CASSIGVETQYF.

The chain recombines TRBV2 with TRBJ2-5; 12 bases are shared with TRBD2. The tail of the sequence fits TRBJ2-7 better, so the J call may be wrong. The CDR3 covers 15 residues. Germline values: CDR1 SNHLY, CDR2 FYNNEI. CDR3 nucleotide sequence: TGTGCCAGCAGCGGGACTAGCGGGCGGACCTACGAGCAGTACTTC. Translated, it gives CASSGTSGRTYEQYF.

This chain uses TRBV19 with TRBJ1-5; the D gene is possibly TRBD1 (6 bases). V was cut by 3 bases and J by 7 bases, with 13 bases left in between. The CDR3 is 14 amino acids. Germline CDR1 LNHDA, CDR2 SQIVND (reference sequence). This CDR3 is CASSMVQGKQPQHF. The CDR3 DNA is TGTGCCAGTAGTATGGTACAGGGTAAACAGCCCCAGCATTTT.

This clone has a handful of counts. V and J are TRBV18 and TRBJ1-2; no reliable D call. The CDR3 has 15 residues. Germline V gene sequence: CDR1 KGHSH, CDR2 LQKENI. V was trimmed by 4 bases and J by 1 base, leaving 13 bases between them. CDR3 nucleotides: TGTGCCAGCTCACGTCAAGACCAAGATAACTATGGCTACACCTTC. It translates to CASSRQDQDNYGYTF.

The J gene is TRBJ2-1, the V gene TRBV19, with D perhaps being TRBD1 or TRBD2 (5 bases each). The CDR3 consists of 15 residues. With 7 bases removed from V and 6 bases from J, the gap between germline ends came to 19 bases. The germline CDR1 and CDR2 sequences are LNHDA and SQIVND (reference sequence). Written as DNA, the CDR3 is TGTGCCAGTACACCTTGGGGCAGGGACGGCAATGAGCAGTTCTTC. Protein product: CASTPWGRDGNEQFF.